This entry concerns a single T cell receptor beta chain. Its matching antigen is unknown. Here immunoSEQ multiplex PCR was the method, and the copy in TCRdb shows in-frame clones only, minus some. Altogether around 2,000,000 clones are present, about 95% being singletons, with the ten largest covering 0.13%. This CDR3 comprises 14 residues. J was trimmed by 2 bases and V by 4 bases; bases with no gene match: 3. Germline V gene data show CDR1 as SGHDT and CDR2 as YYEEEE. The data belong to a study of shared clonotypes between healthy human individuals. Study-level results: Lower generation probabilities were found for non-shared clonotypes than for those shared by all four donors.

The sequencing input was naive CD4+ T cells sorted from blood. Subset defined: CD45RA+ positively selected. The chain carries TRBV5-6 and TRBJ1-2; 9 bases map to TRBD1. This TCR derives from a man aged 18-30 years in good health. The CDR3 sequence: CASSTGTGNYGYTF. CDR3 coding DNA: TGTGCCAGCAGCACAGGGACAGGGAACTATGGCTACACCTTC.